Sequencing of this T cell receptor beta chain was carried out in a study of cytomegalovirus exposure and HLA in healthy donors. The study, taken as a whole, reports: HLA allele associations emerged for fewer than 20,000 TCR beta sequences in a later analysis, at 0.05 false discovery rate.

As regards this clone: Its antigen is still unknown.

A multiplex PCR was run with 60 Vbeta primers and 13 Jbeta primers. Libraries were prepared by immunoSEQ multiplex PCR; TCRdb keeps only in-frame clonotypes and omits some of them. This table has 120,000 to 150,000 clones, 76% appearing once. Germline V gene lookup returns CDR1 MNHNS and CDR2 SASEGT. The CDR3 has 14 residues. V was pared by 6 bases and J by 0 bases, with 12 bases between. The chain joins TRBV6-1 to TRBJ2-7, with D tentatively TRBD1 (6 bases). This TCR derives from a middle-aged woman in good health and CMV-seronegative. Sequencing was done on a sample of PBMCs. The CDR3 protein is CASSYWDNSYEQYF. CDR3 sequence (DNA): TGTGCCAGCAGCTACTGGGACAACTCCTACGAGCAGTACTTC.